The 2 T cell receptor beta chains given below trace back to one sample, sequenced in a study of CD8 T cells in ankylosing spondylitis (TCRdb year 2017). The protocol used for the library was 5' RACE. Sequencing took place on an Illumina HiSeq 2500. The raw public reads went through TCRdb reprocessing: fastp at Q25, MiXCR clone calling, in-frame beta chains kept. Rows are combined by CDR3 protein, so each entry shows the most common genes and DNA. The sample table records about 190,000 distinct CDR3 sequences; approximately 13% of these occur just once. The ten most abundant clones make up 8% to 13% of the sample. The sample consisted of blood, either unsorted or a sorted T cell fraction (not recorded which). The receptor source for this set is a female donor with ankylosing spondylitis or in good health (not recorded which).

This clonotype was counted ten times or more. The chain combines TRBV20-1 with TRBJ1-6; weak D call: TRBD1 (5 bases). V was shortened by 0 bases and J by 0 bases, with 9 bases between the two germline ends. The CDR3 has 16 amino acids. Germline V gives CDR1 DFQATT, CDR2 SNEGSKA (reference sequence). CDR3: CSARDRGSSYNSPLHF. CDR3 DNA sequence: TGCAGTGCTAGAGATCGGGGGAGCTCCTATAATTCACCCCTCCACTTT.

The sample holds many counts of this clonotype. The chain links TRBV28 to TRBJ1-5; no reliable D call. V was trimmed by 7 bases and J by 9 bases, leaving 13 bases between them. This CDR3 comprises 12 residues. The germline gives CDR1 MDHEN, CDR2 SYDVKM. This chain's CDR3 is CASTFAARPQHF. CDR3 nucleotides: TGTGCCAGCACCTTTGCCGCGAGGCCCCAGCATTTT.